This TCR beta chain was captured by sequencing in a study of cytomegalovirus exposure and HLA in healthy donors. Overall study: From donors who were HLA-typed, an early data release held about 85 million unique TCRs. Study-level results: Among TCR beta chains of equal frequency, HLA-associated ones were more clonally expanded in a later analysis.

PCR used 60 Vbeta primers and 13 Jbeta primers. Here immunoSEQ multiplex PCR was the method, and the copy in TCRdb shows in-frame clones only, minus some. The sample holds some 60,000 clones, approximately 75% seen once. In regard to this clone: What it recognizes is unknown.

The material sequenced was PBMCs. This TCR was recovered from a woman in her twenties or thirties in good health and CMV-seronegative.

DNA for the CDR3: TGTGCCAGTAGTCCGCCGGGACAGGTCGAAAACATTCAGTACTTC. Its translation is CASSPPGQVENIQYF. The V gene is TRBV19, the J gene TRBJ2-4, with 8 positions matching TRBD1. The germline CDR1 and CDR2 sequences are LNHDA and SQIVND (reference sequence). The CDR3 runs to 15 residues. J lost 5 bases, V lost 5 bases, and 8 bases had no gene match.